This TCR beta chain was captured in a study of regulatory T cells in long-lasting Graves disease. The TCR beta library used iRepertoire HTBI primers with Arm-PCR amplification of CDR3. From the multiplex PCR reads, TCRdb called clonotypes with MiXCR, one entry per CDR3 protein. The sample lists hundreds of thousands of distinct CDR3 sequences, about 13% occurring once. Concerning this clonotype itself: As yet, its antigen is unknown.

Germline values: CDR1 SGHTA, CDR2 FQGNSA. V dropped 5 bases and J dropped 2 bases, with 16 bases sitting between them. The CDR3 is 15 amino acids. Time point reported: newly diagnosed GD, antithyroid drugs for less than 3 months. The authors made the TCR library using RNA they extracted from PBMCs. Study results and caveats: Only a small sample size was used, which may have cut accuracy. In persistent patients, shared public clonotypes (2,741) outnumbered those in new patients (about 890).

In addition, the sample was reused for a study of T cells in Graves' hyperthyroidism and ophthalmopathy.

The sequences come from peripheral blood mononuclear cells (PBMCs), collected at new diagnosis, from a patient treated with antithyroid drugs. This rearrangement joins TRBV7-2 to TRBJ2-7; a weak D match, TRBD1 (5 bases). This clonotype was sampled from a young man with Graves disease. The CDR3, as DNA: TGTGCCAGCAGCCAGGGCCGGCCCCCCACCTACGAGCAGTACTTC. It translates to CASSQGRPPTYEQYF.